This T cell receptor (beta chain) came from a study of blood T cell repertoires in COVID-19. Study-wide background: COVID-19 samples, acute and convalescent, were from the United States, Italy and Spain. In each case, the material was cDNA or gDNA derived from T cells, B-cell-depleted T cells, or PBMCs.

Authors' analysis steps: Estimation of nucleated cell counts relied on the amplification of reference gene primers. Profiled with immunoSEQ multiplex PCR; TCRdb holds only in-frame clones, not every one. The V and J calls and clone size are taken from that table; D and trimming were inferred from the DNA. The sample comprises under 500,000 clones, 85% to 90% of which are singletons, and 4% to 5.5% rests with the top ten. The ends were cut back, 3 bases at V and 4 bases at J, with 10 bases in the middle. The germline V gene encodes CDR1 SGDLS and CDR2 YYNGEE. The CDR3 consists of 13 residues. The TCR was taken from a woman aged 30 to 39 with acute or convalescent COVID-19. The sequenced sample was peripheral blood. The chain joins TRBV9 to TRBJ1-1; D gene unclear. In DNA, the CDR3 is TGTGCCAGCAGCGGAGGGAGGAGCACTGAAGCTTTCTTT. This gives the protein CASSGGRSTEAFF.